This T cell receptor (beta chain) was sequenced for a study of blood T cell repertoires in COVID-19. Background on the study: Samples came from the United States, Italy and Spain, spanning acute and convalescent COVID-19. In each case, the material was cDNA or gDNA derived from T cells, B-cell-depleted T cells, or PBMCs.

Methods used by the authors: Researchers report that nucleated cell counts were estimated from reference gene primer amplification. The repertoire was sequenced with immunoSEQ multiplex PCR; TCRdb's copy has only in-frame clones and lacks some. V and J calls plus clone size are reproduced from that table; the DNA served to infer D and trimming. The sample gives approximately 290,000 clones, roughly 87% of which show up once; roughly 2.3% is in the top ten. This clone occurred a few times. From germline, CDR1 is SNHLY and CDR2 FYNNEI. The CDR3 is made up of 14 amino acids. Losses at the gene ends were 2 bases for V and 7 bases for J; bases not matched to a gene: 8.

This TCR was sampled from a man aged 18-30 years with active or convalescent COVID-19. The rearrangement joins TRBV2 to TRBJ2-7, with 7 positions matching TRBD1. The sample was peripheral blood. The CDR3 nucleotides read TGTGCCAGCAGTGAAACGGACAGGCCGGCGGAGCAGTACTTC. The encoded protein is CASSETDRPAEQYF.